This TCR beta chain is from a study of blood T cell repertoires in COVID-19. For the study at large: Some COVID-19 samples were acute and others convalescent; all came from the United States, Italy and Spain. In each case, the material was cDNA or gDNA derived from T cells, B-cell-depleted T cells, or PBMCs.

V dropped 4 bases and J dropped 1; count of bases not matched to a gene: 8. The CDR3 has 15 amino acids. The germline V gene has CDR1 SGHNT and CDR2 YYREEE (reference sequence). Study processing details: Counts of nucleated cells, estimated from reference gene primer amplification, were obtained. Measured with immunoSEQ multiplex PCR; TCRdb has only the in-frame clones, and not every one. V, J and clone size are those of that table, while D and trimming were read from the DNA. The repertoire consists of approximately 120,000 clones, with roughly 90% occurring once and the leading ten covering approximately 1.2%.

The chain joins TRBV5-4 to TRBJ2-7; 7 nucleotides agree with TRBD1. The source of this sequence is a woman of 80 years or more with acute or convalescent COVID-19. The specimen was peripheral blood. CDR3 nucleotide sequence: TGTGCCAGCAGCCACGGAAGGACAGGATCCTACGAGCAGTACTTC. It is translated as CASSHGRTGSYEQYF. Full variable domain (rest looked up from reference TRBV5-4 and TRBJ2-7): ETGVTQSPTHLIKTRGQQVTLRCSSQSGHNTVSWYQQALGQGPQFIFQYYREEENGRGNFPPRFSGLQFPNYSSELNVNALELDDSALYLCASSHGRTGSYEQYFGPGTRLTVT.